Described below is a single T cell receptor beta chain sequence and its context. The sample belongs to a study of blood T cell repertoires in COVID-19. Study context: In each case, the material was cDNA or gDNA derived from T cells, B-cell-depleted T cells, or PBMCs.

The V gene lost 4 bases and the J gene lost 8 bases, with 20 bases spanning the gap. This CDR3 is built from 15 residues. The germline V gene has CDR1 SGHTA and CDR2 FQGNSA. Under the authors' procedure: By means of reference gene primer amplification, nucleated cell counts were estimated. The assay was immunoSEQ multiplex PCR, and TCRdb's table has in-frame clones only and misses some. The V and J calls and clone size were taken over from that table, and D and trimming were inferred from the DNA. The repertoire holds roughly 360,000 clones, with roughly 86% as singletons. Sequences were obtained from peripheral blood. This sequence joins TRBV7-2 and TRBJ1-2; D might be TRBD1 (6 bases). The TCR sequence derives from a human donor with acute or convalescent COVID-19. The donor label of this sample is uncertain. The CDR3 loop is CASSSHRRGPVGYTF. CDR3 DNA: TGTGCCAGCAGCTCCCATAGGCGGGGGCCCGTGGGCTACACCTTC.